The 14 T cell receptor beta chains below come from one sample, sequenced in a study of Ad26.COV2.S vaccination and SARS-CoV-2 variants. Treatment given: about 20 received Ad26.COV2.S at low or high dose, single or two shots; about 5 received placebo; per-sample allocation not given. After the first vaccine or placebo injection, samples were drawn on day 63. Some clones are missing from TCRdb's copy, which holds only in-frame ones; the method was immunoSEQ multiplex PCR. The sample lists approximately 420,000 clones; less than 90% were seen once. This specimen was peripheral blood, taken in a trial of Ad26.COV2.S vaccine versus placebo. The receptors derive from a person aged 18-60 years who received the Ad26.COV2.S COVID-19 vaccine or a placebo.

The chain employs TRBV27 and TRBJ1-2; possible D gene TRBD1, 6 bases. CDR1 is MNHEY and CDR2 is SMNVEV in the germline V gene (reference sequence). The CDR3 sequence is 13 residues long. V was cut by 1 base and J by 9 bases, with 12 bases left in between. CDR3 bases: TGTGCCAGCAGTTTATTAGGGGGAGACCGCTACACCTTC. This translates into CASSLLGGDRYTF.

This clone has more than one count but fewer than ten. Other nucleotide sequences from this sample produce the same CDR3. This rearrangement joins TRBV20-1 to TRBJ2-3; D remains unclear. This CDR3 is 11 amino acids long. The V end was cut by 3 bases, the J end by 1 base, with 2 bases between. CDR1 is DFQATT and CDR2 is SNEGSKA in the germline V gene (reference sequence). CDR3 amino acids: CSARGTDTQYF. The DNA of the CDR3 is TGCAGTGCTAGGGGCACAGATACGCAGTATTTT.

This clone has just one count. The gene calls are TRBV11-1 and TRBJ2-3, with TRBD2 identical over 9 bases. Germline-derived CDR1 and CDR2 are SGHAT and FQDESV (reference sequence). V dropped 5 bases and J dropped 2; count of bases not matched to a gene: 5. This CDR3 has 15 residues. Here the CDR3 DNA reads TGTGCCAGCAGCCCTAGCGGGGAGTACACAGATACGCAGTATTTT. Its translation: CASSPSGEYTDTQYF. Full variable domain (missing parts from reference TRBV11-1 and TRBJ2-3): EAEVAQSPRYKITEKSQAVAFWCDPISGHATLYWYRQILGQGPELLVQFQDESVVDDSQLPKDRFSAERLKGVDSTLKIQPAELGDSAMYLCASSPSGEYTDTQYFGPGTRLTVL.

The chain combines TRBV4-1 with TRBJ1-4; 10 positions agree with TRBD1. Germline CDR1 is MGHRA and CDR2 is YSYEKL. The trim removed 6 bases at V and 4 bases at J, leaving 8 bases unmatched. The CDR3 sequence is 16 residues long. DNA for the CDR3: TGCGCCAGCAGACGGACAGGGGGAGCGAATAATGAAAAACTGTTTTTT. It specifies CASRRTGGANNEKLFF.

This chain connects TRBV11-3 to TRBJ2-5; no firm D call. This CDR3 has 16 amino acids. V lost 1 base and J 3 bases, leaving 15 bases between the germline ends. From germline, CDR1 is SGHNT and CDR2 YENEEA. CDR3 loop: CASSLGQIDDEETQYF. CDR3 nucleotide sequence: TGTGCCAGCAGCTTAGGACAAATAGATGACGAAGAGACCCAGTACTTC. The full variable domain, its missing parts supplied by reference TRBV11-3 and TRBJ2-5, is EAGVVQSPRYKIIEKKQPVAFWCNPISGHNTLYWYLQNLGQGPELLIRYENEEAVDDSQLPKDRFSAERLKGVDSTLKIQPAELGDSAVYLCASSLGQIDDEETQYFGPGTRLLVL.

V gene TRBV5-1 combines with J gene TRBJ1-3; D not certain. V was cut by 0 bases and J by 0 bases, with 10 bases left in between. The germline gives CDR1 SGHRS, CDR2 YFSETQ. This CDR3 spans 16 amino acids. DNA of the CDR3: TGCGCCAGCAGCTTGGCCGACGCCATCTCTGGAAACACCATATATTTT. Protein: CASSLADAISGNTIYF.

There are a few counts of this clone. This chain joins TRBV2 and TRBJ1-1, with D possibly being TRBD1 (5 bases). In germline, CDR1 is SNHLY, CDR2 FYNNEI. V was cut by 7 bases and J by 8 bases, with 11 bases left in between. The CDR3 contains 11 residues. The CDR3 loop is CASTRGGEAFF. Here the CDR3 DNA reads TGTGCCAGCACCCGGGGGGGGGAAGCTTTCTTT.

The chain recombines TRBV7-2 with TRBJ1-2; D possibly corresponds to TRBD1 (6 bases). Trimming pared 1 base from V and 0 bases from J, leaving 12 bases between. Per germline, CDR1 SGHTA and CDR2 FQGNSA. The CDR3 sequence is 16 residues long. In DNA, the CDR3 is TGTGCCAGCAGCTTAGAGCCGGACAGCACTAACTATGGCTACACCTTC. As protein: CASSLEPDSTNYGYTF.

The chain recombines TRBV21-1 with TRBJ2-5; TRBD2 is the table's D call, not checked against the DNA. TRBV21-1 is labeled a pseudogene. The CDR3 has 17 amino acids. The CDR3 DNA reads TGTGCCAGCACCTCAACTGGGGCTAGCGGAAAACAAGAGACCCAGTACTTC. Its protein is CASTSTGASGKQETQYF.

This clone was seen once. The CDR3 protein is CASSYGQGPNYGYTF. The CDR3 DNA is TGTGCCAGCAGTTACGGACAGGGTCCCAACTATGGCTACACCTTC. The gene calls are TRBV6-6 and TRBJ1-2, with 8 bases matching TRBD1. Per the germline V gene, CDR1 is MNHNY and CDR2 is SVGAGI (reference sequence). Germline trimming cut 2 bases from V and 2 bases from J; bases unmatched to any gene: 4. The CDR3 covers 15 residues.

The rearrangement links TRBV2 to TRBJ2-1, with 8 bases that match TRBD1. The germline gives CDR1 SNHLY, CDR2 FYNNEI. Trimming removed 9 bases from V and 10 bases from J; junction bases left unmatched: 11. This CDR3 region has 13 residues. CDR3 nucleotides: TGTGCCAGTTCGGGACAGGTCTCTGGAGAGCAGTTCTTC. It codes for CASSGQVSGEQFF.

V gene TRBV3-1 (or the pseudogene TRBV3-2) combines with J gene TRBJ2-7, with D hard to call. Germline CDR1 is LGHDT and CDR2 is YNNKEL (reference sequence). The CDR3 consists of 12 residues. V gave up 1 base and J gave up 3 bases, with 4 bases separating them. The CDR3 spells CASSQVYYEQYF. In DNA, the CDR3 is TGTGCCAGCAGCCAAGTGTACTACGAGCAGTACTTC.

CDR3 nucleotide sequence: TGTGCCAGCAGCCTCCAGGGGGCGACGAACTATGGCTACACCTTC. This sequence encodes CASSLQGATNYGYTF. The chain is built from TRBV3-1 (or the pseudogene TRBV3-2) and TRBJ1-2; 8 nucleotides line up with TRBD1. Germline CDR1 reads LGHDT; CDR2 reads YNNKEL (reference sequence). This CDR3 contains 15 residues. J gave up 2 bases and V 4 bases, and 6 bases lay outside the gene matches.

The chain employs TRBV6-1 and TRBJ2-7, with 7 bases that match TRBD1. Looked up from germline, CDR1 is MNHNS and CDR2 is SASEGT. V gave up 2 bases and J gave up 0 bases; unmatched junction bases: 10. The CDR3 covers 17 residues. For the CDR3, the DNA is TGTGCCAGCAGTGAATTTTTCCGGCCAGGGGGCTCCTACGAGCAGTACTTC. Amino acid sequence: CASSEFFRPGGSYEQYF.